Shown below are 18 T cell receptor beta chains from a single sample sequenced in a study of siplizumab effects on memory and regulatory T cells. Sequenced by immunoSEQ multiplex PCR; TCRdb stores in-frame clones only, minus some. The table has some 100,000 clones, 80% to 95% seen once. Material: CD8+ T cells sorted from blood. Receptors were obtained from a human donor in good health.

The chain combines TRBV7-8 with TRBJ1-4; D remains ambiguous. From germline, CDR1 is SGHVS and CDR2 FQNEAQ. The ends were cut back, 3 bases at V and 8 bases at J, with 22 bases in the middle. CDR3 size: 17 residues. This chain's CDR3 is CASSLGPQGRGGEKLFF. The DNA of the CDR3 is TGTGCCAGCAGCTTGGGCCCGCAAGGGCGGGGTGGAGAAAAACTGTTTTTT.

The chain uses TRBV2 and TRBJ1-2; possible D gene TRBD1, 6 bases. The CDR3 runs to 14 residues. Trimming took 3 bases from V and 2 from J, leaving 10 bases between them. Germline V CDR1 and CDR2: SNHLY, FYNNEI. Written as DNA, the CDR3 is TGTGCCAGCAGTGAGATGGGGGCCAACTATGGCTACACCTTC. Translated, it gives CASSEMGANYGYTF.

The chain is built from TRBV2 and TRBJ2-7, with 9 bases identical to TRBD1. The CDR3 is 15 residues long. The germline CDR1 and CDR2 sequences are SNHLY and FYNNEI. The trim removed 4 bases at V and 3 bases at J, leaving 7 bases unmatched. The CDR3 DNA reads TGTGCCAGCAGTGCCTGGACAGGGGACTTCTACGAGCAGTACTTC. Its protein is CASSAWTGDFYEQYF. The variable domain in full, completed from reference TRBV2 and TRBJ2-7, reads EPEVTQTPSHQVTQMGQEVILRCVPISNHLYFYWYRQILGQKVEFLVSFYNNEISEKSEIFDDQFSVERPDGSNFTLKIRSTKLEDSAMYFCASSAWTGDFYEQYFGPGTRLTVT.

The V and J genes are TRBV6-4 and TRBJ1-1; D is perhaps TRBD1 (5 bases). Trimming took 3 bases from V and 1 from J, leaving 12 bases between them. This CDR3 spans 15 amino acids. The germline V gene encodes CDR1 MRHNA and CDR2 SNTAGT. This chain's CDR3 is CASSEEGFGNTEAFF. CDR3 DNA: TGTGCCAGCAGTGAGGAGGGGTTCGGGAACACTGAAGCTTTCTTT.

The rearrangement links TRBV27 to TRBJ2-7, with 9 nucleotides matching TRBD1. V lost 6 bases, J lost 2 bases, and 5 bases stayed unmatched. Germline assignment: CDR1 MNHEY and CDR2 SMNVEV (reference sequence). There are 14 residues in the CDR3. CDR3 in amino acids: CASSDRGNTYEQYF. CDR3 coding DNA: TGTGCCAGCAGCGACAGGGGGAACACCTACGAGCAGTACTTC.

CDR3 loop: CASREAGTGVSEQYF. For the CDR3, the DNA is TGTGCCAGCAGGGAGGCCGGGACAGGGGTTAGCGAGCAGTACTTC. V is TRBV11-2 and J is TRBJ2-7; 10 bases fit TRBD1. Germline V gene sequence: CDR1 SGHAT, CDR2 FQNNGV. The CDR3 contains 15 residues. Germline trimming cut 6 bases from V and 6 bases from J; bases unmatched to any gene: 11.

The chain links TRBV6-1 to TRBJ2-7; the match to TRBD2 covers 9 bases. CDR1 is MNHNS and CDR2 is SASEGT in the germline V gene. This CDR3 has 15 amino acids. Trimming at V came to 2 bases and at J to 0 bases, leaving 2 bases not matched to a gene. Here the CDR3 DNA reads TGTGCCAGCAGTGAATTTAGCGGGAGCTCCTACGAGCAGTACTTC. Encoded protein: CASSEFSGSSYEQYF.

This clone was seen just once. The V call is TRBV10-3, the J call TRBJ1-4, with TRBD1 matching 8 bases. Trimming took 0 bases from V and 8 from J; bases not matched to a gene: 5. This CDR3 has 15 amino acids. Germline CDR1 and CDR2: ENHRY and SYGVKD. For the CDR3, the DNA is TGTGCCATCAGTGAGTCATTTACAGGGGGAGAAAAACTGTTTTTT. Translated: CAISESFTGGEKLFF.

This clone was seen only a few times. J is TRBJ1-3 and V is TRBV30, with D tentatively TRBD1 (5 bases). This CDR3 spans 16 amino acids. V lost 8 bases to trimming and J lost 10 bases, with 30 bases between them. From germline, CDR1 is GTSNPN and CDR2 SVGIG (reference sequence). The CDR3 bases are TGTGCCCTAAATCCGTCGGTTGGGATGAGCCGGGGGACCATATATTTT. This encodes CALNPSVGMSRGTIYF.

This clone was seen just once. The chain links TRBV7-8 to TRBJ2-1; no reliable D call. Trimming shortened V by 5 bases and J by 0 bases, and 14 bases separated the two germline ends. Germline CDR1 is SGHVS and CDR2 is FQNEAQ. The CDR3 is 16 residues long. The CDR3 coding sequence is TGTGCCAGCAGCACTTCGACACGTAGCTCCTACAATGAGCAGTTCTTC. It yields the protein CASSTSTRSSYNEQFF.

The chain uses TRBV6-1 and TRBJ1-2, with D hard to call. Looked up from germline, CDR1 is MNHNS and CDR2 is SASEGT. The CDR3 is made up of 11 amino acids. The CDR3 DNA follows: TGTGCAACGACGAATAACTATGGCTACACCTTC. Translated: CATTNNYGYTF.

CDR3 in amino acids: CSVAVGDRADTQYF. CDR3 coding DNA: TGCAGCGTTGCGGTAGGGGACAGGGCAGATACGCAGTATTTT. The rearrangement uses TRBV29-1 and TRBJ2-3, with TRBD1 identical over 9 bases. This CDR3 is 14 amino acids long. From germline, CDR1 is SQVTM and CDR2 ANQGSEA. Losses at the gene ends were 4 bases for V and 4 bases for J; bases not matched to a gene: 6.

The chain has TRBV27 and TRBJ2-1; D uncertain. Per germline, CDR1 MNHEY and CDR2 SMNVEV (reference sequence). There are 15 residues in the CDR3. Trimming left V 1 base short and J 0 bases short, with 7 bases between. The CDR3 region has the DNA TGTGCCAGCAGTTTATATACGAGCTCCTACAATGAGCAGTTCTTC. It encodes CASSLYTSSYNEQFF.

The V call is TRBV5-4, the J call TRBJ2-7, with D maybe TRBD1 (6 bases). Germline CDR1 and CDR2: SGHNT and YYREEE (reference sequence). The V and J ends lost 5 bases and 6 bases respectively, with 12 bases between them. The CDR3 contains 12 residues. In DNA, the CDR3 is TGTGCCAGCAGTCCAGGGGCAGGCGAGCAGTACTTC. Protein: CASSPGAGEQYF. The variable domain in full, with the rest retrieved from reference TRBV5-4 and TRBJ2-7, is ETGVTQSPTHLIKTRGQQVTLRCSSQSGHNTVSWYQQALGQGPQFIFQYYREEENGRGNFPPRFSGLQFPNYSSELNVNALELDDSALYLCASSPGAGEQYFGPGTRLTVT.

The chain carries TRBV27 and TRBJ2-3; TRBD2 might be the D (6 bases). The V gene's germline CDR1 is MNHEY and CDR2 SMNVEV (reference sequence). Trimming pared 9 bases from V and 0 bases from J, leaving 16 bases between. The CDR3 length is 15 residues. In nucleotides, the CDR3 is TGTGCCAGTTGGACGGGACTCCTTAGCACAGATACGCAGTATTTT. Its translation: CASWTGLLSTDTQYF.

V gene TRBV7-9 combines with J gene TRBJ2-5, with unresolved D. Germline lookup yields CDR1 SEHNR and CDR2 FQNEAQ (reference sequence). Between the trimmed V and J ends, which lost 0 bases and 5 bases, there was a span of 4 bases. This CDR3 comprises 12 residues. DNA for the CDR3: TGTGCCAGCAGCTTAGCCCAGGAGACCCAGTACTTC. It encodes CASSLAQETQYF.

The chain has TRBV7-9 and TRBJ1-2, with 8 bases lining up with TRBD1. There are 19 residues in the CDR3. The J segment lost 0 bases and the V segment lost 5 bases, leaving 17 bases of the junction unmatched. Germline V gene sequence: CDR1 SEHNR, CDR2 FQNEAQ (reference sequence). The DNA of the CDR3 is TGTGCCAGCAGCCAAGGCACCGGGACAGGCCTTAGTCCTAACTATGGCTACACCTTC. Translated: CASSQGTGTGLSPNYGYTF.

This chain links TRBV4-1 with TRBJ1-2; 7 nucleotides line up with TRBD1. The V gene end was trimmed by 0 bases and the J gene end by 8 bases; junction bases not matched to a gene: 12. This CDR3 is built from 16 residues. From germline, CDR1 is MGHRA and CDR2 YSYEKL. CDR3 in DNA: TGCGCCAGCAGCCAAGATTATAGTACAGGGGATAAAGGCTACACCTTC. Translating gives CASSQDYSTGDKGYTF.